This T cell receptor (beta chain) was recovered during a study of cytomegalovirus exposure and HLA in healthy donors. Study in general: There were some 120 million unique TCR beta sequences, drawn from about 200 million T cells, in an earlier analysis. Study-level points and caveats: Common viral pathogens seemed, in a later analysis, to connect with several of the most significant clusters. CMV serostatus was the only recorded immune exposure for donors.

All donors participated as healthy donors of bone marrow. V trimming: 3 bases; J trimming: 2 bases; junction bases outside the gene matches: 1. CDR3 size: 15 residues. Germline V CDR1 and CDR2: MNHEY, SVGAGI. Details on this clone: Its antigen is not known.

It was with 60 Vbeta and 13 Jbeta primers that the PCR ran. Only in-frame clones appear in the TCRdb table, and some are missing; sequencing was by immunoSEQ multiplex PCR. This table has some 120,000 clones, 75% to 85% appearing once. The sequenced material came from PBMCs. The receptor comes from a young man in good health and CMV-seronegative. The J gene is TRBJ1-3, the V gene TRBV6-5; 10 bases map to TRBD1. The CDR3 protein is CASSYGQGAGNTIYF. The CDR3 nucleotides read TGTGCCAGCAGTTATGGACAGGGGGCTGGAAACACCATATATTTT.